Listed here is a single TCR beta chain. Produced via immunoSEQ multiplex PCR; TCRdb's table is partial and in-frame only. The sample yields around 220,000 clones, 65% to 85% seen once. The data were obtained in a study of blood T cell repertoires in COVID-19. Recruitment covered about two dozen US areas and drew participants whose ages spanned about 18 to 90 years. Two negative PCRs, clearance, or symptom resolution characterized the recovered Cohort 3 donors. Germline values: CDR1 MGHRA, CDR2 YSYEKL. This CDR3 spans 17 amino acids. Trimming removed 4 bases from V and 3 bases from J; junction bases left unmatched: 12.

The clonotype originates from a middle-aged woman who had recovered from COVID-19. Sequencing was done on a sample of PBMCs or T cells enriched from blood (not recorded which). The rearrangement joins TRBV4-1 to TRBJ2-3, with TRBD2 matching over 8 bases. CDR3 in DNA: TGCGCCAGCAGCCGCGGAACAGCGGGAGTGGGGACAGATACGCAGTATTTT. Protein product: CASSRGTAGVGTDTQYF.